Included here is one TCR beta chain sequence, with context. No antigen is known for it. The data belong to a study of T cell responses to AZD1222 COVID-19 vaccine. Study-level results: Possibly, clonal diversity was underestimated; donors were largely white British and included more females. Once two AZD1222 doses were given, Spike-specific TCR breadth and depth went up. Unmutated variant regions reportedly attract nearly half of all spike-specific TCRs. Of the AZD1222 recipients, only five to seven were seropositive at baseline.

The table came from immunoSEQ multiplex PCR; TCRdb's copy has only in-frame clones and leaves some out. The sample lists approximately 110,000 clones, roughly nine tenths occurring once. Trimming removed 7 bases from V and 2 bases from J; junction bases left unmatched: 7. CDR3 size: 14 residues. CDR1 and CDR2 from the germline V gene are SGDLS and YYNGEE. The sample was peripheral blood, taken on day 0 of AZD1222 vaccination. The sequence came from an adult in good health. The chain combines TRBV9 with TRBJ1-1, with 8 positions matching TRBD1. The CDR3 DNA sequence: TGTGCCAGCGGATCACAGGGGGGAAACACTGAAGCTTTCTTT. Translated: CASGSQGGNTEAFF.